The entry below describes one T cell receptor (beta chain). Looked up from germline, CDR1 is SGHKS and CDR2 is YYEKEE (reference sequence). Trimming left V 5 bases short and J 3 bases short, with 11 bases between. The CDR3 has 13 amino acids. This sample is drawn from a study of blood T cell repertoires in COVID-19. Across the whole study: The study drew acute and convalescent COVID-19 samples from the United States, Italy and Spain. Sources were T cells, B-cell-depleted T cells, or PBMCs; the material itself was cDNA or gDNA.

In the original analysis: Estimated nucleated cell counts came from reference gene primer amplification. Assay used: immunoSEQ multiplex PCR; TCRdb lists only in-frame clones, some missing. V and J calls and clone size are copied from that table; D and trimming were computed from the DNA. The table shows approximately 59,000 clones, with roughly 90% occurring only once. The specimen was peripheral blood. The rearrangement uses TRBV5-5 and TRBJ1-1, with D possibly being TRBD1 (6 bases). This sequence was found in a human donor in a cohort sampled during active COVID-19. The CDR3 spells CASRQGADTEAFF. Here the CDR3 DNA reads TGTGCCAGCAGACAGGGCGCGGACACTGAAGCTTTCTTT.